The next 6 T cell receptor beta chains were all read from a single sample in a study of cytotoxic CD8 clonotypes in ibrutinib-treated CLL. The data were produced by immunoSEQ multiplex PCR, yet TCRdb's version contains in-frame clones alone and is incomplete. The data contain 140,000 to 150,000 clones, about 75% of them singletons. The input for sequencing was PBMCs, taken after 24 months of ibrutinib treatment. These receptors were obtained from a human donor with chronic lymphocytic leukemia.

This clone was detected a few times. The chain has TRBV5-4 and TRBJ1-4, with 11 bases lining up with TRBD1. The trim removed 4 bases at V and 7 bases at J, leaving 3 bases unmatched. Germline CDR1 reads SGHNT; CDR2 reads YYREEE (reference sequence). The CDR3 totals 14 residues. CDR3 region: CASSKGQGGEKLFF. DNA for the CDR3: TGTGCCAGCAGCAAGGGACAGGGGGGTGAAAAACTGTTTTTT.

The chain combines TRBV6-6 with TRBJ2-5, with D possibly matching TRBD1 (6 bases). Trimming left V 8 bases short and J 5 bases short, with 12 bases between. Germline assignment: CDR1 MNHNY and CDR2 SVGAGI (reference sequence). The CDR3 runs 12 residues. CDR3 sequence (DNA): TGTGCCAGCTCAGGGGAGTGGGAGACCCAGTACTTC. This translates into CASSGEWETQYF.

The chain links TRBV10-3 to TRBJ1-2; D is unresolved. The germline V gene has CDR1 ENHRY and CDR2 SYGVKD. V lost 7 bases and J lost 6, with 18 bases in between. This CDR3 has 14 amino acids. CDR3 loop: CAIKAGLRNDGYTF. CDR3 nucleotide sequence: TGTGCCATCAAAGCAGGACTTCGAAACGATGGCTACACCTTC.

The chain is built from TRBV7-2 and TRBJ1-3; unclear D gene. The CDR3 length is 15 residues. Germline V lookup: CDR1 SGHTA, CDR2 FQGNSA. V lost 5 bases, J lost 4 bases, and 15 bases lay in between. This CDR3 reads CASSQEGVPGNTIYF. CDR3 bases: TGTGCCAGCAGCCAGGAGGGAGTCCCAGGAAACACCATATATTTT.

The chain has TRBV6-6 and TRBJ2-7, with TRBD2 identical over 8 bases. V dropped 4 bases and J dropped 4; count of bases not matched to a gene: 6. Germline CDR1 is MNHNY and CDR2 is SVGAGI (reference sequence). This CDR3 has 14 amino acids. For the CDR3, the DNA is TGTGCCAGCAGTTCAGCGGGGGCGGGTTACGAGCAGTACTTC. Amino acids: CASSSAGAGYEQYF.

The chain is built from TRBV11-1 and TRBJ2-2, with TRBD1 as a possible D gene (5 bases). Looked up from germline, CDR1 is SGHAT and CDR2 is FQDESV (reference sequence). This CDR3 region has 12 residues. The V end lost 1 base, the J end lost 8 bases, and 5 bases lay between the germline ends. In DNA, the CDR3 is TGTGCCAGCAGCTTAGACAGGGGGGAGCTGTTTTTT. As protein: CASSLDRGELFF.